This T cell receptor (beta chain) was found in a study of identical twins. Study-wide results and limits: Analyses of zero insertions could be partly confounded by invariant MAIT and iNKT cells. With abundant cord blood beta clonotypes, insertions were fewer; memory repertoires showed no such pattern.

Regarding this clonotype: Its antigen is not identified.

Germline V gene sequence: CDR1 SGHRS, CDR2 YFSETQ. The ends lost 0 bases at V and 6 bases at J; junction bases unmatched: 2. The CDR3 is made up of 14 amino acids. From the 5' RACE reads, TCRdb called clonotypes with MiXCR, one entry per CDR3 protein. The sample carries about 250,000 distinct CDR3 sequences, roughly 7.5% recorded once. These same records also appear under a second study, on yellow fever vaccine responses in identical twins.

This receptor was identified in a woman between 18 and 30 years old in good health. The gene calls are TRBV5-1 and TRBJ2-2; 7 positions agree with TRBD1. Sequencing input: CD8+ T cells sorted from blood. CDR3 region: CASSLGQGAGELFF. In DNA, the CDR3 is TGCGCCAGCAGCTTGGGACAGGGCGCCGGGGAGCTGTTTTTT.